This T cell receptor beta chain is from a study of blood T cell repertoires in COVID-19. Study as a whole: The United States, Italy and Spain supplied acute and convalescent COVID-19 samples. PBMCs, B-cell-depleted T cells, or T cells were the source of the cDNA or gDNA that made up the material.

Per the original data handling: Reference gene primers were amplified, and this amplification served to estimate nucleated cell counts. Some clones are missing from TCRdb's copy, which holds only in-frame ones; the method was immunoSEQ multiplex PCR. V, J and clone size were drawn from that table, and D and trimming were deduced from the DNA. Of about 45,000 clones in the sample, roughly nine tenths were seen once. The source is a human donor in a cohort sampled during active COVID-19. What was sequenced was peripheral blood.

CDR3 protein: CASSGLGGSNQPQHF. CDR3 nucleotide sequence: TGTGCCAGTAGTGGTTTAGGCGGCTCTAATCAGCCCCAGCATTTT. The chain joins TRBV19 to TRBJ1-5; D is unclear. Trimming removed 5 bases at V and 4 bases at J, with 15 bases between. CDR1 LNHDA and CDR2 SQIVND come from the germline V gene (reference sequence). The CDR3 length is 15 residues. Drawing the rest from reference TRBV19 and TRBJ1-5, the complete variable domain is DGGITQSPKYLFRKEGQNVTLSCEQNLNHDAMYWYRQDPGQGLRLIYYSQIVNDFQKGDIAEGYSVSREKKESFPLTVTSAQKNPTAFYLCASSGLGGSNQPQHFGDGTRLSIL.